The clone carrying this T cell receptor beta chain came up once. The data stem from a study of blood T cell repertoires in COVID-19. Study background: Both acute and convalescent COVID-19 samples were obtained from the United States, Italy and Spain. T cells, B-cell-depleted T cells, or PBMCs supplied cDNA or gDNA.

CDR1 is MDHEN and CDR2 is SYDVKM in the germline V gene. This CDR3 spans 12 amino acids. Deletions cut 7 bases from V and 3 bases from J, with 9 bases between. Self-reported history from a screening survey and questionnaire set each donor's cohort. Source study methods: Counts of nucleated cells, estimated from reference gene primer amplification, were obtained. Produced via immunoSEQ multiplex PCR; TCRdb's table is partial and in-frame only. V, J and clone size reflect that table, while D and trimming were determined from the DNA. The table lists about 380,000 clones, roughly 87% of them singletons. The chain carries TRBV28 and TRBJ1-2; possibly TRBD1 for D (5 bases). Sequencing used PBMCs or T cells enriched from blood (not recorded which). The source of this sequence is a woman aged 25-40 years who had recovered from COVID-19. The CDR3 DNA reads as TGTGCCAGCATGGGGGGATACTATGGCTACACCTTC. Its protein product is CASMGGYYGYTF.